The T cell receptor beta chain described here comes from a study of blood T cell repertoires in COVID-19. This clone was seen only a few times. Methods used by the authors: Nucleated cell counts were estimated from reference gene primer amplification. Here immunoSEQ multiplex PCR was the method, and the copy in TCRdb shows in-frame clones only, minus some. V and J calls and clone size are those listed in that table; D and trimming were worked out from the DNA. The repertoire has some 150,000 clones, roughly 86% of them found once; the top ten carry roughly 5%. CDR1 is SGHVS and CDR2 is FNYEAQ in the germline V gene. This CDR3 is 15 amino acids long. Unmatched junction bases numbered 6, after V lost 4 bases and J lost 6 bases.

The chain employs TRBV7-6 and TRBJ2-1; 10 nucleotides line up with TRBD1. This receptor was taken from a human donor in a cohort sampled during active COVID-19. Sequencing was done on a sample of peripheral blood. The chain's CDR3 is CASSWGQGFPNEQFF. DNA for the CDR3: TGTGCCAGCAGCTGGGGACAGGGGTTCCCCAATGAGCAGTTCTTC.